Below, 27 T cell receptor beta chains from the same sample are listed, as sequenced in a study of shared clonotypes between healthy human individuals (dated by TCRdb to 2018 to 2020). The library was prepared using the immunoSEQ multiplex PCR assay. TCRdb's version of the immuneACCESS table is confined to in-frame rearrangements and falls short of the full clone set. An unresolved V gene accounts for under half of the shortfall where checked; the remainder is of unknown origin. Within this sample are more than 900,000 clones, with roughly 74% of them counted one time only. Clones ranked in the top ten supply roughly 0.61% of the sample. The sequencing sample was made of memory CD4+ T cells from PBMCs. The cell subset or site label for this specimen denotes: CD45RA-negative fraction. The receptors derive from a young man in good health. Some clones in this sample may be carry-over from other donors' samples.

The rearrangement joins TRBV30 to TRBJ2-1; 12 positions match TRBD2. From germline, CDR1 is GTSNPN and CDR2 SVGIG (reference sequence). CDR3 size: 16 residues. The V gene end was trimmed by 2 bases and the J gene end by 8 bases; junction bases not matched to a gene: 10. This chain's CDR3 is CAWSTGTSGSKDEQFF. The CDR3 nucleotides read TGTGCCTGGAGTACCGGGACTAGCGGGTCTAAGGATGAGCAGTTCTTC.

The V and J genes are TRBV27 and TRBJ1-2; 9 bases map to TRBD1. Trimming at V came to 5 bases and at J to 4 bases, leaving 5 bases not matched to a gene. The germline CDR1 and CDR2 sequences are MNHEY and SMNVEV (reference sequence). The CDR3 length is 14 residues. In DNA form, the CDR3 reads TGTGCCAGCAGTACCCGACAGGGGGTCTATGGCTACACCTTC. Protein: CASSTRQGVYGYTF.

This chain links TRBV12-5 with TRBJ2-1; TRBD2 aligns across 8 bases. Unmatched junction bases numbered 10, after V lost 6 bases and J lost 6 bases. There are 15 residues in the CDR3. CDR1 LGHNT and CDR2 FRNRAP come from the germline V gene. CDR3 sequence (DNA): TGTGCTAGTGGCCCCGGGAGGGCCCTCTTCAATGAGCAGTTCTTC. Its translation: CASGPGRALFNEQFF.

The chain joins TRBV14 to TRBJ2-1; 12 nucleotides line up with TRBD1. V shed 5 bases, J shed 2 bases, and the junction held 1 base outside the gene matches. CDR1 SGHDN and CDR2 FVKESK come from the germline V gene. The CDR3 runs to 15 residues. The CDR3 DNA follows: TGTGCCAGCAGCGGGACAGGGGGCGCCTACAATGAGCAGTTCTTC. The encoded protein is CASSGTGGAYNEQFF. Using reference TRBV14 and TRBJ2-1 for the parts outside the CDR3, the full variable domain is EAGVTQFPSHSVIEKGQTVTLRCDPISGHDNLYWYRRVMGKEIKFLLHFVKESKQDESGMPNNRFLAERTGGTYSTLKVQPAELEDSGVYFCASSGTGGAYNEQFFGPGTRLTVL.

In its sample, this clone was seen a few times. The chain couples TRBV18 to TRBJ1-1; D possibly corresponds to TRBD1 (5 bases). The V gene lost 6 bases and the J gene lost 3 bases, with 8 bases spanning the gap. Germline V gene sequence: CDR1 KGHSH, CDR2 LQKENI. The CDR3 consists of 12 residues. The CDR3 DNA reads TGTGCCAGCTCCGCGGGGGACACTGAAGCTTTCTTT. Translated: CASSAGDTEAFF.

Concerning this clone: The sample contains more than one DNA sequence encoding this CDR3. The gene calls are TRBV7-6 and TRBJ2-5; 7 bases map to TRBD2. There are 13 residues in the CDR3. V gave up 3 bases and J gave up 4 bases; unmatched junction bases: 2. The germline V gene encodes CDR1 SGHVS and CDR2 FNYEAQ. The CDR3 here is CASSLAGAETQYF. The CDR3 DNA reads TGTGCCAGCAGCTTGGCGGGAGCAGAGACCCAGTACTTC.

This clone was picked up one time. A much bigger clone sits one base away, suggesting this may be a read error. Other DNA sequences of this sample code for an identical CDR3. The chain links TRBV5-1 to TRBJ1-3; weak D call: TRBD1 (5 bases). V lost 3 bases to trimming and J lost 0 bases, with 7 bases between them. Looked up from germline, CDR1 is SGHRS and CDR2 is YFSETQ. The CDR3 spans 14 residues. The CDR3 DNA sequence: TGCGCCAGCAGCTCAGACAGCTCTGGAAACACCATATATTTT. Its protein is CASSSDSSGNTIYF.

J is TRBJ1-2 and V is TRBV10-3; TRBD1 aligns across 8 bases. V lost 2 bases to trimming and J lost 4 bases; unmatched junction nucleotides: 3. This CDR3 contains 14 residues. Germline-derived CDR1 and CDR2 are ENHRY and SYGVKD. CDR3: CAISEPTGAYGYTF. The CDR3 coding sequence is TGTGCCATCAGTGAGCCGACAGGGGCCTATGGCTACACCTTC.

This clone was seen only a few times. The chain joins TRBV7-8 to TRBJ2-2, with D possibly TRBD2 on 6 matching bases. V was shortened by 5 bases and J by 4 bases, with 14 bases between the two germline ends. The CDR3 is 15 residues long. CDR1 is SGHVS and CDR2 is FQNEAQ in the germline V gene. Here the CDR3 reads CASSPVRGGTGELFF. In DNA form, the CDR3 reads TGTGCCAGCAGCCCCGTTAGGGGAGGCACCGGGGAGCTGTTTTTT.

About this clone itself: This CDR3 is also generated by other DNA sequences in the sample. This CDR3 reads CASSFQGQETQYF. DNA for the CDR3: TGCGCCAGCAGCTTTCAGGGGCAAGAGACCCAGTACTTC. This chain links TRBV5-1 with TRBJ2-5; maybe TRBD1 (6 bases). Germline CDR1 reads SGHRS; CDR2 reads YFSETQ. The length of the CDR3 is 13 residues. V gave up 2 bases and J gave up 2 bases, with 7 bases separating them.

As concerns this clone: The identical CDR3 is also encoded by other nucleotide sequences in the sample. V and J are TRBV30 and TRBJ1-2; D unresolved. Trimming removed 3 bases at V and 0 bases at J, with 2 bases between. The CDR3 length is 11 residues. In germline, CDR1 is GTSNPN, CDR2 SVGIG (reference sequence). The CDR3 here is CAWSPNYGYTF. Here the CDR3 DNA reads TGTGCCTGGAGCCCTAACTATGGCTACACCTTC.

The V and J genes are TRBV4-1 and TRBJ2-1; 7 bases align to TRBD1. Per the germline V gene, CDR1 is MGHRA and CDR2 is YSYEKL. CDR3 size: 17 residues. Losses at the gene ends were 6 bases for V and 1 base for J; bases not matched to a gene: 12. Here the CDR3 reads CASSPIENRGSYNEQFF. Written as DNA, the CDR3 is TGCGCCAGCAGTCCTATCGAAAACAGGGGATCCTACAATGAGCAGTTCTTC.

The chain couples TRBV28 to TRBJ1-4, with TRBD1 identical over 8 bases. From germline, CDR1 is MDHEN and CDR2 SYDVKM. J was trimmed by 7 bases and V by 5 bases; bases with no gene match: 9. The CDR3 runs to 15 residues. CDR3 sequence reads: CASSIRGLGFEKLFF. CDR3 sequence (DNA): TGTGCCAGCAGTATCAGGGGGCTCGGGTTTGAAAAACTGTTTTTT.

In DNA, the CDR3 is TGCGCCAGCAGCCAAGGCCTTTATGGCTACACCTTC. Its translation: CASSQGLYGYTF. This chain connects TRBV4-1 to TRBJ1-2; D gene unclear. Trimming removed 1 base at V and 5 bases at J, with 5 bases between. CDR1 is MGHRA and CDR2 is YSYEKL in the germline V gene. The CDR3 covers 12 residues.

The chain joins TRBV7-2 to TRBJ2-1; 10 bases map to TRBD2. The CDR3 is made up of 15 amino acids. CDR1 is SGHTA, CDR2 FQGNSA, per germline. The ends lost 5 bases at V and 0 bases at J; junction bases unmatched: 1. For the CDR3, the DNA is TGTGCCAGCAGCGGACTAGCGGACTCCTACAATGAGCAGTTCTTC. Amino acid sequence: CASSGLADSYNEQFF.

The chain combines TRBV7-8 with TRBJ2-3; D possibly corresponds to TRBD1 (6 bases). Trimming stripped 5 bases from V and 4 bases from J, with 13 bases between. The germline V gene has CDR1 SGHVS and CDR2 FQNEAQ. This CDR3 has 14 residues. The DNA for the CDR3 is TGTGCCAGCAGCCCCCAGGGGTTAGCAGATACGCAGTATTTT. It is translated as CASSPQGLADTQYF.

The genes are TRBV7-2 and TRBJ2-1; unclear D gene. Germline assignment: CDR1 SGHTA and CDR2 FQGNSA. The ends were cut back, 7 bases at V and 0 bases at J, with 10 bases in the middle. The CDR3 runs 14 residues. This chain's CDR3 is CASTRQVSYNEQFF. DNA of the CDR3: TGTGCCAGCACCAGGCAGGTCTCCTACAATGAGCAGTTCTTC.

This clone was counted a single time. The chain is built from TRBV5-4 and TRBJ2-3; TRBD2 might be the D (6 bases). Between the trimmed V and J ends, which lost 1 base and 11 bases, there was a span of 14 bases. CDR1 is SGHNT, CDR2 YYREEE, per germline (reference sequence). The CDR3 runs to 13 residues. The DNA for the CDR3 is TGTGCCAGCAGCTTGATACTTGGCGGGATGCAGTATTTT. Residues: CASSLILGGMQYF. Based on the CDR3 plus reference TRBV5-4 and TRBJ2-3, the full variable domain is ETGVTQSPTHLIKTRGQQVTLRCSSQSGHNTVSWYQQALGQGPQFIFQYYREEENGRGNFPPRFSGLQFPNYSSELNVNALELDDSALYLCASSLILGGMQYFGPGTRLTVL.

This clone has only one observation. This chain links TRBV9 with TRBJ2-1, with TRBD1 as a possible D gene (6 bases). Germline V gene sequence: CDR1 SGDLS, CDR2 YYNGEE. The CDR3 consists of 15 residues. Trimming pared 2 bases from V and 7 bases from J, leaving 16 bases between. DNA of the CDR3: TGTGCCAGCAGCGTCGGCAGGGGTGTATGGAATGAGCAGTTCTTC. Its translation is CASSVGRGVWNEQFF.

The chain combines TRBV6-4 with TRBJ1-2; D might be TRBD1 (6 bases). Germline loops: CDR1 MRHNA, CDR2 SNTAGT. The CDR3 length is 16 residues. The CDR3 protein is CGTSGGAAAINYGYTF. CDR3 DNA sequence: TGTGGGACCTCCGGGGGGGCGGCAGCTATTAACTATGGCTACACCTTC.

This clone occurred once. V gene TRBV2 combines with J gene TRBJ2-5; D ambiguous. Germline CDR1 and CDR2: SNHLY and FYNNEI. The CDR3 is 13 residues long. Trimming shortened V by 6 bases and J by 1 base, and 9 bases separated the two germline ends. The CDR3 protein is CASSVQIQETQYF. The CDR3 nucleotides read TGTGCCAGCAGCGTACAGATCCAAGAGACCCAGTACTTC.

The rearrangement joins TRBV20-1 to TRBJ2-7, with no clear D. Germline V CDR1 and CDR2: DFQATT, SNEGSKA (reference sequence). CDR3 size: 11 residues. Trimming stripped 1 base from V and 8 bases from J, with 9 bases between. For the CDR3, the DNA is TGCAGTGCTAGAGTCCCCGGTAAGCAGTACTTC. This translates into CSARVPGKQYF.

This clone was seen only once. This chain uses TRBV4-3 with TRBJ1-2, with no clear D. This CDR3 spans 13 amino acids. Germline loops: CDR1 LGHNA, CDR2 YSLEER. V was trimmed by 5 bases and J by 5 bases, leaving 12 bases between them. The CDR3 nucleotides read TGCGCCAGCAGCACTGGGAATGGGTATGGCTACACCTTC. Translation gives CASSTGNGYGYTF.

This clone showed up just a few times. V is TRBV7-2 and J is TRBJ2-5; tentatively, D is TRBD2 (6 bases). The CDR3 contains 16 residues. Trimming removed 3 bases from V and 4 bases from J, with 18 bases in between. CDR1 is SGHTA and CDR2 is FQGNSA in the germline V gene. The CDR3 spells CASSLLGWRGLETQYF. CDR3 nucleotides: TGTGCCAGCAGCTTGCTAGGGTGGAGGGGACTAGAGACCCAGTACTTC.

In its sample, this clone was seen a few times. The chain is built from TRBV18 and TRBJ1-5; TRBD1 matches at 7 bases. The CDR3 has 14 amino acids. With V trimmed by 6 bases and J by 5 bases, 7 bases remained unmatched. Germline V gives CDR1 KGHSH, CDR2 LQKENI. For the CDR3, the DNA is TGTGCCAGCTCGCGAGACAGGGAGGATCAGCCCCAGCATTTT. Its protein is CASSRDREDQPQHF. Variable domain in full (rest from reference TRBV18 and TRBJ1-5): NAGVMQNPRHLVRRRGQEARLRCSPMKGHSHVYWYRQLPEEGLKFMVYLQKENIIDESGMPKERFSAEFPKEGPSILRIQQVVRGDSAAYFCASSRDREDQPQHFGDGTRLSIL.

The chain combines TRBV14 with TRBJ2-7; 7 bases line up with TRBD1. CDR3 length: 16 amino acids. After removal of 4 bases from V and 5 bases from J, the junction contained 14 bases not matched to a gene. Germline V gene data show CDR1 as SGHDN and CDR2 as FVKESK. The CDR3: CASSRTLRTGQDEQYF. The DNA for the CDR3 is TGTGCCAGCAGCCGGACACTAAGGACAGGTCAGGACGAGCAGTACTTC.

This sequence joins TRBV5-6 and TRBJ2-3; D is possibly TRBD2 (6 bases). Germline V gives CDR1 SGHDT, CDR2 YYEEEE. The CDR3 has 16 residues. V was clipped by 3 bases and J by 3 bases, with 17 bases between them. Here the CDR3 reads CASSSGAGIVTDTQYF. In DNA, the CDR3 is TGTGCCAGCAGCTCTGGCGCGGGAATAGTGACAGATACGCAGTATTTT. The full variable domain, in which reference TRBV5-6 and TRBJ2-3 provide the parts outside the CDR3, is DAGVTQSPTHLIKTRGQQVTLRCSPKSGHDTVSWYQQALGQGPQFIFQYYEEEERQRGNFPDRFSGHQFPNYSSELNVNALLLGDSALYLCASSSGAGIVTDTQYFGPGTRLTVL.